The rows below give T cell receptor beta chains drawn from one sample of a study of T cells in Graves' hyperthyroidism and ophthalmopathy. Each CDR3 protein gets one entry after TCRdb re-called the multiplex PCR reads with MiXCR. Here the sample spans around 600,000 distinct CDR3 sequences, 15% to 17% being singletons. The specimen was blood. All receptors derive from a woman in her thirties with Graves' hyperthyroidism. The CDR3 runs from the conserved cysteine through the conserved F or W. The order of the fields is J gene, D gene, clone size, V gene, CDR3 DNA, CDR3 protein. A D gene is named only where the DNA matches it firmly. Some rows mark clone size as missing; the rest say once, few, many or name a class of expanded clone.

>TRBJ1-4|TRBD1|.|TRBV12-3/TRBV12-4
TGTGCCAGCAGTTCAACCGGGACAGGGAGTGAAAAACTGTTTTTT
CASSSTGTGSEKLFF
>TRBJ2-3|TRBD2|.|TRBV2
TGTGCCAGCAGTAAAGGACTAGCGGGAGGGCCAGATACGCAGTATTTT
CASSKGLAGGPDTQYF
>TRBJ1-2|TRBD1|few|TRBV5-1
TGCGCCAGCACCAAGACCCGGGACAGGAAAACAAACTATGGCTACACCTTC
CASTKTRDRKTNYGYTF
>TRBJ1-5|.|.|TRBV19
TGTGCCAGTAACTTAAGGTGGGGAAACAGGGGCAATCAGCCCCAGCATTTT
CASNLRWGNRGNQPQHF
>TRBJ1-6|.|many|TRBV6-1
TGTGCCAGCAGTTACCGGGGGACCTGGTCCGATAATTCACCCCTCCACTTT
CASSYRGTWSDNSPLHF
>TRBJ1-6|.|.|TRBV25-1
TGTGCCAGCAGTGAACTAGGGACGGGTAATTCACCCCTCCACTTT
CASSELGTGNSPLHF
>TRBJ1-1|.|few|TRBV10-1
TGCGCCAGCAGTGTTAGGGAGAACACTGAAGCTTTCTTT
CASSVRENTEAFF
>TRBJ2-2|TRBD1|few|TRBV4-1
TGCGCCAGCAGCCAAACCGGGACAGGGCTTTCAAACACCGGGGAGCTGTTTTTT
CASSQTGTGLSNTGELFF
>TRBJ1-2|.|few|TRBV29-1
TGCAGCGTTGAATCTGGAGGCAACTATGGCTACACCTTC
CSVESGGNYGYTF
>TRBJ1-5|.|many|TRBV12-3/TRBV12-4
TGTGCCAGCAGTATCACAGAGAATCAGCCCCAGCATTTT
CASSITENQPQHF
>TRBJ2-3|.|many|TRBV7-2
TGTGCCAGCAGCCCCATGGGGACGGGGGGCACAGATACGCAGTATTTT
CASSPMGTGGTDTQYF
>TRBJ2-5|.|.|TRBV5-6
TGTGCCAGCAGCTTGATCCGGGCTGAGACCCAGTACTTC
CASSLIRAETQYF
>TRBJ1-1|.|many|TRBV6-1
TGTGCCAGCAGTAATACTCGCACAGGACCCTACACTGAAGCTTTCTTT
CASSNTRTGPYTEAFF
>TRBJ1-5|TRBD1|many|TRBV29-1
TGCAGCGCACAGGGGGCGAACAATCAGCCCCAGCATTTT
CSAQGANNQPQHF
>TRBJ2-7|TRBD2|many|TRBV20-1
TGCAGTGCTTTAGCGGGAGGGGCCTTGTGGGAGCAGTACTTC
CSALAGGALWEQYF
>TRBJ2-5|.|many|TRBV12-5
TGTGCTAGTGTCCGCATTCGTCCGATGGGGGAGACCCAGTACTTC
CASVRIRPMGETQYF
>TRBJ2-5|.|many|TRBV7-2
TGTGCCAGCAGCTCCCCGGCAGGACAGTTTAAGACCCAGTACTTC
CASSSPAGQFKTQYF
>TRBJ2-3|TRBD2|many|TRBV12-3/TRBV12-4
TGTGCCAGCAGTTTATCGTTCACTAGCGAATACACAGATACGCAGTATTTT
CASSLSFTSEYTDTQYF
>TRBJ2-1|TRBD1|many|TRBV18
TGTGCCAGCTCACCACCAAGGGACAGCTCCTACAATGAGCAGTTCTTC
CASSPPRDSSYNEQFF
>TRBJ2-7|TRBD1|many|TRBV3-1
TGTGCCAGCAGCCAACTCTCCGGGACAGGGGTTCACGAGCAGTACTTC
CASSQLSGTGVHEQYF
>TRBJ2-1|.|.|TRBV24-1
TGTGCCACCAGTGATCGGCTGAGCATTGCGGAGAAGTTCTTC
CATSDRLSIAEKFF
>TRBJ2-1|TRBD2|many|TRBV24-1
TGTGCCACCAGTGATTTGCCCCTGGGGAGCGGGAGGCGGAATGAGCAGTTCTTC
CATSDLPLGSGRRNEQFF
>TRBJ2-1|TRBD2|few|TRBV20-1
TGCAGTGCTAACGGAGCGGGACCCGCCGGGAATGAGCAGTTCTTC
CSANGAGPAGNEQFF
>TRBJ2-5|TRBD2|.|TRBV28
TGTGCCAGCAGTTTACCCAGGGGGGGCGGACTAGCGGGAGGGCGAGAGACCCAGTACTTC
CASSLPRGGGLAGGRETQYF
>TRBJ2-7|.|many|TRBV5-1
TGCGCCAGCATGGTTACAGATTATCCCTACGAGCAGTACTTC
CASMVTDYPYEQYF
>TRBJ2-5|.|.|TRBV13
TGTGCCAGCAGCTTAGGCCCTAGCTCCCAAGAGACCCAGTACTTC
CASSLGPSSQETQYF
>TRBJ2-7|.|many|TRBV9
TGTGCCAGCAGCCCCCGTCAGGCCTCCTACGAGCAGTACTTC
CASSPRQASYEQYF
>TRBJ2-4|TRBD2|.|TRBV18
TGTGCCAGCACAGGACTAGCGGATGACAAAAACATTCAGTACTTC
CASTGLADDKNIQYF